The 20 T cell receptor beta chains given below trace back to one sample, sequenced in a study of early T cells in non-severe SARS-CoV-2 infection. MiXCR was run by TCRdb on the 5' RACE reads, yielding one entry per CDR3 protein. The data hold some 71,000 distinct CDR3 sequences, with roughly 13% observed a single time. Sample: whole blood. The receptors come from an adult who was a healthcare worker with PCR-confirmed SARS-CoV-2 infection or an uninfected control (not recorded which).

This chain joins TRBV20-1 and TRBJ2-2; TRBD2 matches 13 bases. CDR1 and CDR2 from the germline V gene are DFQATT and SNEGSKA (reference sequence). The CDR3 runs 16 residues. Losses at the gene ends were 2 bases for V and 3 bases for J; bases not matched to a gene: 3. The DNA for the CDR3 is TGCAGTGCTAGACGACTAGCGGGGGGTCACACCGGGGAGCTGTTTTTT. As protein: CSARRLAGGHTGELFF.

This sequence joins TRBV6-5 and TRBJ1-5; D gene ambiguous. This CDR3 is 13 amino acids long. Trimming removed 2 bases at V and 6 bases at J, with 8 bases between. Germline assignment: CDR1 MNHEY and CDR2 SVGAGI. The CDR3 loop is CASSYAGSQPQHF. In DNA, the CDR3 is TGTGCCAGCAGTTACGCGGGCAGTCAGCCCCAGCATTTT.

This clonotype was detected only a few times. At one end, the junction sequence differs from germline, possibly due to a read error. The chain joins TRBV25-1 to TRBJ2-3; no definite D call. Germline values: CDR1 MGHDK, CDR2 SYGVNS. This CDR3 has 14 residues. CDR3 bases: TGTGCCAGCAGTTCCCCGGTGGGCACAGTTACGCAGTATTTT. Encoded protein: CASSSPVGTVTQYF. Full variable domain (remainder filled in from reference TRBV25-1 and TRBJ2-3): EADIYQTPRYLVIGTGKKITLECSQTMGHDKMYWYQQDPGMELHLIHYSYGVNSTEKGDLSSESTVSRIRTEHFPLTLESARPSHTSQYLCASSSPVGTVTQYFGPGTRLTVL.

On this clonotype: One junction end disagrees with the germline gene, perhaps due to a read error. The chain combines TRBV12-3 or TRBV12-4 with TRBJ2-7, with 10 nucleotides matching TRBD2. The CDR3 has 13 amino acids. CDR3 amino acids: CASSLLAGVALDF. CDR3 nucleotide sequence: TGTGCCAGCAGTTTGCTAGCGGGGGTGGCCCTGGACTTC.

There are a few counts of this clonotype. V is TRBV29-1 and J is TRBJ2-1; maybe TRBD1 (7 bases). The germline gives CDR1 SQVTM, CDR2 ANQGSEA. This CDR3 contains 14 residues. V was pared by 3 bases and J by 1 base, with 10 bases between. CDR3 in DNA: TGCAGCGTTGAGGCAGGGGGGTCCTACAATGAGCAGTTCTTC. It encodes CSVEAGGSYNEQFF.

This clonotype was detected a few times. The CDR3 DNA is TGCAGCGTTGCCAGCGGGGGGGCGAATACGCAGTATTTT. Protein: CSVASGGANTQYF. The chain combines TRBV29-1 with TRBJ2-3; 10 positions match TRBD2. V lost 4 bases and J lost 7; bases outside the gene matches: 5. The germline V gene encodes CDR1 SQVTM and CDR2 ANQGSEA. This CDR3 has 13 residues.

This clonotype has just a few counts. J is TRBJ2-3 and V is TRBV5-4, with TRBD2 matching 14 bases. Trimming cost V 2 bases and J 1 base; bases outside gene matches: 3. Germline lookup yields CDR1 SGHNT and CDR2 YYREEE (reference sequence). There are 17 residues in the CDR3. CDR3 DNA sequence: TGTGCCAGCAGCTTCCGACTAGCGGGGGGGGGCACAGATACGCAGTATTTT. Encoded protein: CASSFRLAGGGTDTQYF.

The gene calls are TRBV19 and TRBJ2-6; unclear D gene. Germline values: CDR1 LNHDA, CDR2 SQIVND (reference sequence). The CDR3 sequence is 14 residues long. Trimming left V 7 bases short and J 3 bases short, with 10 bases between. For the CDR3, the DNA is TGTGCCAGTAAAAACAGTCTTGGGGCCAACGTCCTGACTTTC. Translated, it gives CASKNSLGANVLTF.

This clonotype occurred a few times. The chain joins TRBV14 to TRBJ1-1, with D possibly matching TRBD1 (5 bases). Trimming removed 3 bases from V and 10 bases from J, with 21 bases in between. Germline V CDR1 and CDR2: SGHDN, FVKESK. This CDR3 contains 15 residues. The CDR3 is CASSQEEGTTAGAFF. CDR3 nucleotides: TGTGCCAGCAGCCAGGAGGAAGGGACCACCGCCGGAGCTTTCTTT.

CDR3 sequence (DNA): TGTGCCAGCAGCCAAACTAGCGGGGTGGAGTACTTC. It yields the protein CASSQTSGVEYF. The rearrangement links TRBV3-1 to TRBJ2-7; TRBD2 aligns across 10 bases. Germline CDR1 is LGHDT and CDR2 is YNNKEL (reference sequence). V lost 2 bases and J lost 11; bases outside the gene matches: 3. This CDR3 comprises 12 residues.

This clonotype has only a few counts. The chain employs TRBV7-2 and TRBJ2-1; D unresolved. Looked up from germline, CDR1 is SGHTA and CDR2 is FQGNSA. CDR3 length: 12 residues. V lost 1 base, J lost 4 bases, and 2 bases lay in between. Here the CDR3 reads CASSLVYNEQFF. The DNA of the CDR3 is TGTGCCAGCAGCTTAGTTTACAATGAGCAGTTCTTC.

This clonotype has ten or more counts. The J gene is TRBJ2-2, the V gene TRBV9; 11 bases match TRBD2. V lost 4 bases and J lost 4; bases outside the gene matches: 6. This CDR3 is 16 amino acids long. Germline V gene lookup returns CDR1 SGDLS and CDR2 YYNGEE. CDR3 nucleotides: TGTGCCAGCAGCCCTCATAGCGGGGGGGCCACCGGGGAGCTGTTTTTT. Translated: CASSPHSGGATGELFF.

A few counts support this clonotype. The chain is built from TRBV7-6 and TRBJ1-1; 8 positions agree with TRBD1. The V and J ends lost 5 bases and 3 bases, in that order; junction bases with no gene match: 8. Germline V gene data show CDR1 as SGHVS and CDR2 as FNYEAQ. This CDR3 contains 15 residues. Written as DNA, the CDR3 is TGTGCCAGCAGCCCAGAGACAGGGGCCCACACTGAAGCTTTCTTT. This encodes CASSPETGAHTEAFF. The whole variable domain, remainder taken from reference TRBV7-6 and TRBJ1-1, is GAGVSQSPRYKVTKRGQDVALRCDPISGHVSLYWYRQALGQGPEFLTYFNYEAQQDKSGLPNDRFSAERPEGSISTLTIQRTEQRDSAMYRCASSPETGAHTEAFFGQGTRLTVV.

This clonotype has more than one count but fewer than ten. The CDR3 loop reads CASSSLAGNYEQYF. CDR3 coding DNA: TGTGCCAGCAGCTCACTAGCGGGGAACTACGAGCAGTACTTC. The V gene is TRBV7-2, the J gene TRBJ2-7; 10 nucleotides align to TRBD2. The J segment lost 3 bases and the V segment lost 4 bases, leaving 3 bases of the junction unmatched. The CDR3 totals 14 residues. In germline, CDR1 is SGHTA, CDR2 FQGNSA.

This clonotype was seen only a few times. Compared with germline, one end of the junction differs, possibly owing to a read error. The rearrangement links TRBV6-6 to TRBJ1-1; no reliable D call. The CDR3 covers 15 residues. Germline loops: CDR1 MNHNY, CDR2 SVGAGI (reference sequence). In DNA form, the CDR3 reads TGTGCCAGCAAACAGCCCGTCGTTGGGAACACTGAAGTTTTCTTT. This codes for CASKQPVVGNTEVFF.

The chain combines TRBV10-3 with TRBJ1-2; D gene unclear. Trimming shortened V by 1 base and J by 6 bases, and 3 bases separated the two germline ends. This CDR3 spans 11 amino acids. CDR1 is ENHRY and CDR2 is SYGVKD in the germline V gene. CDR3 residues: CAISELDGYTF. Here the CDR3 DNA reads TGTGCCATCAGTGAGTTGGATGGCTACACCTTC.

This clonotype was seen ten or more times. The chain couples TRBV10-2 to TRBJ2-7; D unclear. This CDR3 comprises 14 residues. CDR1 and CDR2 from the germline V gene are WSHSY and SAAADI. V was pared by 4 bases and J by 3 bases, with 13 bases between. The CDR3 is CASSAKATIYEQYF. The CDR3 DNA sequence: TGCGCCAGCAGTGCTAAAGCGACGATCTACGAGCAGTACTTC.

The chain joins TRBV29-1 to TRBJ2-5; maybe TRBD1 (5 bases). The germline CDR1 and CDR2 sequences are SQVTM and ANQGSEA. Trimming left V 3 bases short and J 3 bases short, with 8 bases between. The CDR3 covers 12 residues. In DNA form, the CDR3 reads TGCAGCGTTGACAGGGCCGAAGAGACCCAGTACTTC. Translating it yields CSVDRAEETQYF.

This clonotype was observed at least ten times. The chain recombines TRBV5-4 with TRBJ1-1; TRBD1 matches at 8 bases. Germline lookup yields CDR1 SGHNT and CDR2 YYREEE (reference sequence). Trimming at V came to 0 bases and at J to 4 bases, leaving 5 bases not matched to a gene. CDR3 length: 15 residues. The DNA of the CDR3 is TGTGCCAGCAGCTTGGAACAGGGGGTCGGCACTGAAGCTTTCTTT. Translating gives CASSLEQGVGTEAFF.

This clonotype has a count of ten or more. The chain employs TRBV3-1 and TRBJ2-7; TRBD1 agrees at 10 bases. Trimming cost V 1 base and J 6 bases; bases outside gene matches: 9. The germline V gene encodes CDR1 LGHDT and CDR2 YNNKEL (reference sequence). The CDR3 runs to 16 residues. The CDR3 protein is CASSQADGQGVFEQYF. DNA for the CDR3: TGTGCCAGCAGCCAAGCCGACGGACAGGGGGTCTTCGAGCAGTACTTC.